The 12 T cell receptor beta chains reported below all come from one sample, sequenced in a study of cytomegalovirus exposure and HLA in healthy donors. PCR primers comprised 60 Vbeta and 13 Jbeta primers. TCRdb's table, derived via immunoSEQ multiplex PCR, lists solely in-frame clones and lacks some. In the table there are about 130,000 clones, around three quarters of which are singletons. The sample was PBMCs. The receptors come from a woman between 50 and 59 years old in good health and CMV-seronegative.

The genes are TRBV7-2 and TRBJ2-3, with TRBD2 matching over 9 bases. The CDR3 length is 15 residues. Germline CDR1 reads SGHTA; CDR2 reads FQGNSA. J lost 0 bases, V lost 5 bases, and 3 bases had no gene match. The CDR3 here is CASSHSGGSTDTQYF. The CDR3 region has the DNA TGTGCCAGCAGCCATAGCGGGGGTAGCACAGATACGCAGTATTTT.

The chain links TRBV7-3 to TRBJ2-7, with D maybe TRBD1 (6 bases). Trimming stripped 5 bases from V and 0 bases from J, with 17 bases between. Germline-derived CDR1 and CDR2 are SGHTA and FQGTGA. CDR3 size: 16 residues. In DNA form, the CDR3 reads TGTGCCAGCAGCCCACCCGACAGGTTCCTCTCCTACGAGCAGTACGTC. It codes for CASSPPDRFLSYEQYV.

This clone was seen more than once but under ten times. The chain has TRBV7-9 and TRBJ2-7; 7 bases fit TRBD2. The CDR3 spans 13 residues. V shed 5 bases and J 7 bases; nucleotides not matched to a gene: 8. Germline V gene sequence: CDR1 SEHNR, CDR2 FQNEAQ (reference sequence). Here the CDR3 reads CASSPLGGREQYV. The CDR3 bases are TGTGCCAGCAGCCCCCTGGGGGGGAGAGAGCAGTACGTC.

As regards this clone: The germline gene is not matched at one end of the junction; a read error may be the cause. The chain joins TRBV6-1 to TRBJ2-7; possibly TRBD1 or TRBD2 for D (6 bases each). The CDR3 is 14 amino acids. Germline CDR1 and CDR2: MNHNS and SASEGT. The DNA for the CDR3 is TGTGCCAGCAGCGAAGGGGGGACTTTGGGCGAGCAGTACTTC. Translating gives CASSEGGTLGEQYF.

The V gene is TRBV7-8, the J gene TRBJ1-2; D call uncertain. The V and J ends lost 4 bases and 0 bases respectively, with 15 bases between them. The length of the CDR3 is 16 residues. Germline CDR1 reads SGHVS; CDR2 reads FQNEAQ. This chain's CDR3 is CASSSLEVGANYGYTF. CDR3 bases: TGTGCCAGCAGCTCCTTAGAGGTTGGAGCTAACTATGGCTACACCTTC.

This clone appeared once. The V call is TRBV19, the J call TRBJ1-3, with D possibly matching TRBD1 (6 bases). The CDR3 consists of 16 residues. The V end lost 6 bases, the J end lost 0 bases, and 15 bases lay between the germline ends. Looked up from germline, CDR1 is LNHDA and CDR2 is SQIVND (reference sequence). CDR3 in DNA: TGTGCCAGTAGGCAGACAGGCAAAACCTCTGGAAACACCATATATTTT. Translating it yields CASRQTGKTSGNTIYF.

J is TRBJ1-2 and V is TRBV5-1, with D possibly TRBD1 on 6 matching bases. CDR1 and CDR2 from the germline V gene are SGHRS and YFSETQ. V was shortened by 4 bases and J by 2 bases, with 15 bases between the two germline ends. The CDR3 contains 15 residues. CDR3: CASSPPRQENYGYTF. For the CDR3, the DNA is TGCGCCAGCAGCCCCCCGAGACAGGAAAACTATGGCTACACCTTC.

V usage is TRBV7-8 and J usage is TRBJ1-2; a possible D gene is TRBD1 (5 bases). Germline V gene sequence: CDR1 SGHVS, CDR2 FQNEAQ. V shed 3 bases and J shed 14 bases, with 22 bases lying between them. There are 14 residues in the CDR3. CDR3 DNA sequence: TGTGCCAGCAGCTTGGGAGGGGATTACAAAGGTCTGACCTTC. Residues: CASSLGGDYKGLTF.

The chain combines TRBV29-1 with TRBJ1-5, with 12 positions matching TRBD1. The CDR3 is made up of 16 amino acids. Per the germline V gene, CDR1 is SQVTM and CDR2 is ANQGSEA. Germline trimming cut 6 bases from V and 5 bases from J; bases unmatched to any gene: 11. The chain's CDR3 is CSVGTGGEGIDQPQHF. In nucleotides, the CDR3 is TGCAGCGTGGGGACAGGGGGCGAAGGGATCGATCAGCCCCAGCATTTT.

This clone was seen only a few times. This chain uses TRBV5-6 with TRBJ2-5; 9 nucleotides align to TRBD1. With V trimmed by 3 bases and J by 7 bases, 4 bases remained unmatched. Germline V gene sequence: CDR1 SGHDT, CDR2 YYEEEE. The CDR3 consists of 13 residues. CDR3 coding DNA: TGTGCCAGCAGCTGGACAGGGGAGGGGACCCAGTACTTC. Translating gives CASSWTGEGTQYF.

This clone turned up a few times. The chain combines TRBV27 with TRBJ1-6; 7 bases line up with TRBD1. From germline, CDR1 is MNHEY and CDR2 SMNVEV (reference sequence). The CDR3 length is 16 residues. Losses at the gene ends were 6 bases for V and 0 bases for J; bases not matched to a gene: 5. The CDR3 is CASSRDSSSYNSPLHF. The CDR3 DNA follows: TGTGCCAGCAGCCGGGACAGCAGCTCCTATAATTCACCCCTCCACTTT.

This clone appeared once. The V call is TRBV5-4, the J call TRBJ2-7; 10 nucleotides line up with TRBD2. V shed 5 bases and J 3 bases; nucleotides not matched to a gene: 2. Germline V lookup: CDR1 SGHNT, CDR2 YYREEE (reference sequence). This CDR3 contains 13 residues. As DNA, the CDR3 is TGTGCCAGCAGGGGGACTAGCGACTACGAGCAGTACTTC. It codes for CASRGTSDYEQYF.